This TCR beta chain stems from a study of regulatory T cells in long-lasting Graves disease. A few counts support this clonotype. Time point of the sample: persistent/refractory GD, antithyroid drugs over 5 years with positive TRAb. There was RNA extracted from PBMCs, and the TCR library was made from it. Assembly of TCR beta libraries relied on iRepertoire HTBI primers together with Arm-PCR of CDR3 regions. MiXCR was run by TCRdb on the multiplex PCR reads, yielding one entry per CDR3 protein. The sample carries some 420,000 distinct CDR3 sequences, roughly 22% recorded once. CDR3 length equals 11 residues. CDR1 is MGHDK, CDR2 SYGVNS, per germline. V lost 1 base to trimming and J lost 5 bases, with 3 bases between them.

This sequence was found in a female donor with Graves disease. This chain joins TRBV25-1 and TRBJ2-7; D call uncertain. The sequences come from peripheral blood mononuclear cells (PBMCs), collected when the disease was refractory, from a patient treated with antithyroid drugs. This CDR3 reads CASSEFNEQYF. CDR3 in DNA: TGTGCCAGCAGTGAATTCAACGAGCAGTACTTC.